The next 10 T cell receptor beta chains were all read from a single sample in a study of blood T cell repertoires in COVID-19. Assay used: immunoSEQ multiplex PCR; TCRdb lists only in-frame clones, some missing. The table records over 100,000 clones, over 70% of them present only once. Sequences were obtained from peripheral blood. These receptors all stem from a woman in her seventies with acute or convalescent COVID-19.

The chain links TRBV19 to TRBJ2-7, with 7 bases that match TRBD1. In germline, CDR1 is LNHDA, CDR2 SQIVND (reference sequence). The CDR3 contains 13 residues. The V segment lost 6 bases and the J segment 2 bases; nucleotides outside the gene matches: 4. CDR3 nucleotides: TGTGCCAGTAGCCTGGGACAGCCCTACGAGCAGTACTTC. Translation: CASSLGQPYEQYF.

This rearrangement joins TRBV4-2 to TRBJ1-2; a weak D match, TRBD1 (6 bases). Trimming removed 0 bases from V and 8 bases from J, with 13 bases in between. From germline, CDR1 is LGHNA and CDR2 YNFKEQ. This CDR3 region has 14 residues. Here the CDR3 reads CASSQESQGLGYTF. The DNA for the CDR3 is TGTGCCAGCAGCCAAGAAAGCCAGGGGTTAGGCTACACCTTC.

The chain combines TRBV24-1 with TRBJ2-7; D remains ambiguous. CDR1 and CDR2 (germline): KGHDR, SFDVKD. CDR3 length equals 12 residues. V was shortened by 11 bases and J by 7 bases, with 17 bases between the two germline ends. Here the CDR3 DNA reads TGTGCCAGTGGCCCGAAAGCCAGGGAGCAGTACTTC. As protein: CASGPKAREQYF.

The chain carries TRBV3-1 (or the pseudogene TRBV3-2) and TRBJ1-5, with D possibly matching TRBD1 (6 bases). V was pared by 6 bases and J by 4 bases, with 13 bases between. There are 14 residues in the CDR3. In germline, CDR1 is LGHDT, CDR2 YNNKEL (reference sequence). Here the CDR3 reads CASSLGGWNQPQHF. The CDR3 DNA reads TGTGCCAGCAGTCTAGGGGGTTGGAATCAGCCCCAGCATTTT.

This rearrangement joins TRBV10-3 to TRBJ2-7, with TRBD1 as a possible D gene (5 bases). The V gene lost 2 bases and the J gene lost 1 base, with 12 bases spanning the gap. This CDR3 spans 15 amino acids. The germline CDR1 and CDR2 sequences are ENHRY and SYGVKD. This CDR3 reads CAISEGGAISYEQYF. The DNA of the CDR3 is TGTGCCATCAGTGAGGGTGGGGCCATTTCCTACGAGCAGTACTTC.

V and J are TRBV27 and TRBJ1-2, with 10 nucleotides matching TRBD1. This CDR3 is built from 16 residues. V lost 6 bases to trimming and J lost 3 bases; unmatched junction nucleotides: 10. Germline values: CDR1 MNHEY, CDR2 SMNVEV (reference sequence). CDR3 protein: CASRLMGTGVDYGYTF. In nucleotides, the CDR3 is TGTGCCAGCAGGTTAATGGGGACAGGGGTTGACTATGGCTACACCTTC.

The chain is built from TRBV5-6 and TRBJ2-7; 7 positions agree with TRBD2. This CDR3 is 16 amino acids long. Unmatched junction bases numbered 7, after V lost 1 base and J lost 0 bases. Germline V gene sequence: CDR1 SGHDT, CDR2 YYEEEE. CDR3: CASSLLGWEGSYEQYF. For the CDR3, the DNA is TGTGCCAGCAGCTTGTTGGGGTGGGAGGGCTCCTACGAGCAGTACTTC.

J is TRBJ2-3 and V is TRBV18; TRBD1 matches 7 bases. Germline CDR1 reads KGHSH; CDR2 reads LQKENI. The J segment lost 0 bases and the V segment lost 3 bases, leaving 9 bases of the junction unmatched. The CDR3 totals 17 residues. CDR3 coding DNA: TGTGCCAGCTCACCTCTATACGGACAGGTCAGCACAGATACGCAGTATTTT. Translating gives CASSPLYGQVSTDTQYF.

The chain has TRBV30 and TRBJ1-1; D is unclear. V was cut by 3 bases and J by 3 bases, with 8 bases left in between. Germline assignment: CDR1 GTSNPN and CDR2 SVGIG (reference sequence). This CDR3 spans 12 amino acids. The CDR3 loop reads CAWSEVDTEAFF. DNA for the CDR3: TGTGCCTGGAGCGAGGTAGACACTGAAGCTTTCTTT.

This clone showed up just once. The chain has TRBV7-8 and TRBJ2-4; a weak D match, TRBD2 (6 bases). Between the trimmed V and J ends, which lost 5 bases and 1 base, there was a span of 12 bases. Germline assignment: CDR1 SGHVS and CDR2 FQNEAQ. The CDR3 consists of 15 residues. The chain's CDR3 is CASSRRVGAKNIQYF. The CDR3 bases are TGTGCCAGCAGCCGGAGGGTAGGGGCCAAAAACATTCAGTACTTC.